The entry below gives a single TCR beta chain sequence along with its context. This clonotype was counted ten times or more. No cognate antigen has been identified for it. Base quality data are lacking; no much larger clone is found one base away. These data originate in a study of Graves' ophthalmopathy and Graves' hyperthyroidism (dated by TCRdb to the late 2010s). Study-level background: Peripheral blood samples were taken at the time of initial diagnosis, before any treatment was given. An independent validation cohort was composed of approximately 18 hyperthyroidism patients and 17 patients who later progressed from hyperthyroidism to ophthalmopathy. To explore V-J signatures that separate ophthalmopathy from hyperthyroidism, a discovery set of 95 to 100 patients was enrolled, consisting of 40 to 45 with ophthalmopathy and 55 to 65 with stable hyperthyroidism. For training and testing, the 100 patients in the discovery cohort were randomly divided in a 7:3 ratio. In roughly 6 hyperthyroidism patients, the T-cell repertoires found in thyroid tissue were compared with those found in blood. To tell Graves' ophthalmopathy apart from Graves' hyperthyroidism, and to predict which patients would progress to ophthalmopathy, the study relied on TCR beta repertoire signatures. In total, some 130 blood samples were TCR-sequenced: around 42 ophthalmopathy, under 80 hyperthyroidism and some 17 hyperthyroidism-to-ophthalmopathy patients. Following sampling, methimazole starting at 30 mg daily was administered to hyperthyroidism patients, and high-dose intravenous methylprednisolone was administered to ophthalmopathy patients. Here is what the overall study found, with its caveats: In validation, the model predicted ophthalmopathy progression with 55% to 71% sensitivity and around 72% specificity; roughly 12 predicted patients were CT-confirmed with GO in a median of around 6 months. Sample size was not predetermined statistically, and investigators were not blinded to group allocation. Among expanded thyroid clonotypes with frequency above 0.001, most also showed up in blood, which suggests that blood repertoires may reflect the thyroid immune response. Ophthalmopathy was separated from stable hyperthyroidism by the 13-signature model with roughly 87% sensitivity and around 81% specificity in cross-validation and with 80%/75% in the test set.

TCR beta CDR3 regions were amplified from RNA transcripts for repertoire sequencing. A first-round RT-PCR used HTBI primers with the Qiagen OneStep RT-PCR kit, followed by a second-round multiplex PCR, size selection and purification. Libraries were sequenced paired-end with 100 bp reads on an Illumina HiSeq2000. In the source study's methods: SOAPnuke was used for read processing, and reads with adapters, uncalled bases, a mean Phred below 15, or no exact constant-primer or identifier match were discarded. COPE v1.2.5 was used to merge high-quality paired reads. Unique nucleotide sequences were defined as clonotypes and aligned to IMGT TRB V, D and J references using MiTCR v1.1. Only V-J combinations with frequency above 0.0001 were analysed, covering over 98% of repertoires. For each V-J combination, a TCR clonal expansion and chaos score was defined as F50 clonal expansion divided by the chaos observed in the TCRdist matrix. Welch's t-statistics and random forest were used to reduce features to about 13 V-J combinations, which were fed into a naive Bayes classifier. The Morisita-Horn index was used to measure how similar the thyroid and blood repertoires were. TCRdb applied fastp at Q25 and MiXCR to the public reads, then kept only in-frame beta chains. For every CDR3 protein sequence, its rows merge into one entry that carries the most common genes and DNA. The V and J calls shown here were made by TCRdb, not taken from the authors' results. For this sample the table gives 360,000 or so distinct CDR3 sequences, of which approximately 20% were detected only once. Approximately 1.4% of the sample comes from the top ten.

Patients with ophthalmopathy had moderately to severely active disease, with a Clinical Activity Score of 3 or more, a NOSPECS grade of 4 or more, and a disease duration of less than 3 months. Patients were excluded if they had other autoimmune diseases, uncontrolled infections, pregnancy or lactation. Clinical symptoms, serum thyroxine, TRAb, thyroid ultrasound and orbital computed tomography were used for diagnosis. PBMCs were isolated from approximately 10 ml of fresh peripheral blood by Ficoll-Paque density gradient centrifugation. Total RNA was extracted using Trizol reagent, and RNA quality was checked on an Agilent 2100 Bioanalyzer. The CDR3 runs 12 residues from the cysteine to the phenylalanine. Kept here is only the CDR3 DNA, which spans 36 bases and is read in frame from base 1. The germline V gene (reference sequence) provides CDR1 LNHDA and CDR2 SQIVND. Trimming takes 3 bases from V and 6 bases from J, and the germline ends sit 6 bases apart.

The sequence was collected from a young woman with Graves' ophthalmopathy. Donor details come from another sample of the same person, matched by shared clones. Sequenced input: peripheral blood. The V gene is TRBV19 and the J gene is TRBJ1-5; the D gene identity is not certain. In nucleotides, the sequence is TGTGCCAGTAGTATGAGCGGTCAGCCCCAGCATTTT. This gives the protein CASSMSGQPQHF.